The 12 T cell receptor beta chains in this list originate from one sample, sequenced in a study of blood T cells in healthy people across ages. A second PCR of 7 to 11 cycles used a sample-barcoded 5' primer and a J-beta primer mix. One entry per CDR3 protein results from TCRdb running MiXCR on the 5' RACE reads. The data contain approximately 1,100,000 distinct CDR3 sequences, more than 35% of them seen just once; the ten biggest clones take up 18%. Sequenced input: blood. The receptors were gathered from a woman aged 55-69 years in good health.

The chain uses TRBV28 and TRBJ2-5; D tentatively fits TRBD1 or TRBD2 (6 bases each). The DNA end lines up better with TRBJ2-7; the J call may be wrong. From germline, CDR1 is MDHEN and CDR2 SYDVKM. The CDR3 covers 14 residues. CDR3 in amino acids: CASRSRGETYEQYF. For the CDR3, the DNA is TGTGCCAGCAGATCTAGGGGGGAGACCTACGAGCAGTACTTC.

This clonotype was found a few times. CDR3 protein: CASSVESGLAGGLYEQYF. The CDR3 DNA follows: TGTGCCAGCAGCGTAGAATCGGGACTAGCGGGAGGTTTATACGAGCAGTACTTC. This rearrangement joins TRBV9 to TRBJ2-5, with TRBD2 identical over 15 bases. TRBJ2-7 matches the DNA end more closely, so the J call is doubtful. The CDR3 loop spans 18 amino acids. Germline V gene sequence: CDR1 SGDLS, CDR2 YYNGEE.

The chain recombines TRBV7-9 with TRBJ2-7, with D unresolved. CDR3 length: 14 amino acids. Germline CDR1 is SEHNR and CDR2 is FQNEAQ (reference sequence). V lost 5 bases and J 5 bases, leaving 16 bases between the germline ends. The CDR3 DNA reads as TGTGCCAGCAGCCCCTCGTCGGTATGGGACGAGCAGTACTTC. Translating it yields CASSPSSVWDEQYF. The variable domain in full, with the rest retrieved from reference TRBV7-9 and TRBJ2-7, is DTGVSQNPRHKITKRGQNVTFRCDPISEHNRLYWYRQTLGQGPEFLTYFQNEAQLEKSRLLSDRFSAERPKGSFSTLEIQRTEQGDSAMYLCASSPSSVWDEQYFGPGTRLTVT.

V is TRBV12-3 or TRBV12-4 and J is TRBJ1-1; D remains ambiguous. The CDR3 sequence is 13 residues long. Trimming left V 7 bases short and J 1 base short, with 10 bases between. In nucleotides, the CDR3 is TGTGCCAGCAACCTAATCGGGAACACTGAAGCTTTCTTT. It encodes CASNLIGNTEAFF.

This clonotype has only a few counts. The chain combines TRBV24-1 with TRBJ2-1, with 7 bases lining up with TRBD2. The CDR3 consists of 14 residues. V shed 4 bases, J shed 8 bases, and the junction held 7 bases outside the gene matches. CDR1 and CDR2 (germline): KGHDR, SFDVKD. The CDR3 loop is CATSEALREHEQFF. The CDR3 nucleotides read TGTGCCACCAGTGAGGCGTTGCGGGAGCATGAGCAGTTCTTC.

This clonotype was observed at least ten times. V is TRBV20-1 and J is TRBJ2-1; D is unclear. V dropped 2 bases and J dropped 8 bases, with 7 bases sitting between them. This CDR3 comprises 11 residues. Germline-derived CDR1 and CDR2 are DFQATT and SNEGSKA (reference sequence). The CDR3 loop reads CSARNRYEQFF. The DNA of the CDR3 is TGCAGTGCTAGAAACCGGTATGAGCAGTTCTTC.

The chain has TRBV7-9 and TRBJ2-3; maybe TRBD1 (6 bases). In germline, CDR1 is SEHNR, CDR2 FQNEAQ (reference sequence). This CDR3 has 15 amino acids. The V end was cut by 2 bases, the J end by 8 bases, with 17 bases between. In DNA form, the CDR3 reads TGTGCCAGCAGCTTACCCCTATTAGGGGGTGGTACGCAGTATTTT. Translation gives CASSLPLLGGGTQYF.

V usage is TRBV29-1 and J usage is TRBJ2-2, with TRBD1 matching 7 bases. In germline, CDR1 is SQVTM, CDR2 ANQGSEA. CDR3 length: 15 residues. J lost 1 base, V lost 5 bases, and 7 bases had no gene match. CDR3 in amino acids: CSVPTRTGNTGELFF. The CDR3 coding sequence is TGCAGCGTTCCTACGCGGACAGGGAACACCGGGGAGCTGTTTTTT.

For this clonotype: One base away lies a much larger clone, so this may be a sequencing read error. This chain joins TRBV7-9 and TRBJ2-1, with 11 bases identical to TRBD2. V gave up 3 bases and J gave up 7 bases; unmatched junction bases: 14. This CDR3 has 18 amino acids. Germline V gives CDR1 SEHNR, CDR2 FQNEAQ (reference sequence). As DNA, the CDR3 is TGTGCCAGCAGCTTGCCACCGAGACTAGCGGGAAGGAAAAATGAGCAGTTCTTC. It yields the protein CASSLPPRLAGRKNEQFF.

This chain connects TRBV10-3 to TRBJ2-7, with a tentative D call TRBD2 (7 bases). Trimming pared 3 bases from V and 3 bases from J, leaving 12 bases between. In germline, CDR1 is ENHRY, CDR2 SYGVKD. The CDR3 contains 14 residues. CDR3 in amino acids: CAISDTGGGYEQYF. DNA of the CDR3: TGTGCCATCAGTGATACGGGGGGCGGCTACGAGCAGTACTTC.

This rearrangement joins TRBV25-1 to TRBJ1-6; TRBD1 is a possible D gene (5 bases). Per germline, CDR1 MGHDK and CDR2 SYGVNS. The length of the CDR3 is 17 residues. Trimming took 1 base from V and 6 from J, leaving 16 bases between them. The CDR3 nucleotides are TGTGCCAGCAGTGAATTCAAGGGGTTCGGGCTTAATTCACCCCTCCACTTT. Its translation is CASSEFKGFGLNSPLHF.

V gene TRBV29-1 combines with J gene TRBJ1-5; TRBD1 matches at 7 bases. Germline CDR1 reads SQVTM; CDR2 reads ANQGSEA. V was clipped by 6 bases and J by 3 bases; unmatched bases: 2. The CDR3 sequence is 12 residues long. CDR3 loop: CSVGTDNQPQHF. In DNA, the CDR3 is TGCAGCGTAGGGACAGACAATCAGCCCCAGCATTTT.